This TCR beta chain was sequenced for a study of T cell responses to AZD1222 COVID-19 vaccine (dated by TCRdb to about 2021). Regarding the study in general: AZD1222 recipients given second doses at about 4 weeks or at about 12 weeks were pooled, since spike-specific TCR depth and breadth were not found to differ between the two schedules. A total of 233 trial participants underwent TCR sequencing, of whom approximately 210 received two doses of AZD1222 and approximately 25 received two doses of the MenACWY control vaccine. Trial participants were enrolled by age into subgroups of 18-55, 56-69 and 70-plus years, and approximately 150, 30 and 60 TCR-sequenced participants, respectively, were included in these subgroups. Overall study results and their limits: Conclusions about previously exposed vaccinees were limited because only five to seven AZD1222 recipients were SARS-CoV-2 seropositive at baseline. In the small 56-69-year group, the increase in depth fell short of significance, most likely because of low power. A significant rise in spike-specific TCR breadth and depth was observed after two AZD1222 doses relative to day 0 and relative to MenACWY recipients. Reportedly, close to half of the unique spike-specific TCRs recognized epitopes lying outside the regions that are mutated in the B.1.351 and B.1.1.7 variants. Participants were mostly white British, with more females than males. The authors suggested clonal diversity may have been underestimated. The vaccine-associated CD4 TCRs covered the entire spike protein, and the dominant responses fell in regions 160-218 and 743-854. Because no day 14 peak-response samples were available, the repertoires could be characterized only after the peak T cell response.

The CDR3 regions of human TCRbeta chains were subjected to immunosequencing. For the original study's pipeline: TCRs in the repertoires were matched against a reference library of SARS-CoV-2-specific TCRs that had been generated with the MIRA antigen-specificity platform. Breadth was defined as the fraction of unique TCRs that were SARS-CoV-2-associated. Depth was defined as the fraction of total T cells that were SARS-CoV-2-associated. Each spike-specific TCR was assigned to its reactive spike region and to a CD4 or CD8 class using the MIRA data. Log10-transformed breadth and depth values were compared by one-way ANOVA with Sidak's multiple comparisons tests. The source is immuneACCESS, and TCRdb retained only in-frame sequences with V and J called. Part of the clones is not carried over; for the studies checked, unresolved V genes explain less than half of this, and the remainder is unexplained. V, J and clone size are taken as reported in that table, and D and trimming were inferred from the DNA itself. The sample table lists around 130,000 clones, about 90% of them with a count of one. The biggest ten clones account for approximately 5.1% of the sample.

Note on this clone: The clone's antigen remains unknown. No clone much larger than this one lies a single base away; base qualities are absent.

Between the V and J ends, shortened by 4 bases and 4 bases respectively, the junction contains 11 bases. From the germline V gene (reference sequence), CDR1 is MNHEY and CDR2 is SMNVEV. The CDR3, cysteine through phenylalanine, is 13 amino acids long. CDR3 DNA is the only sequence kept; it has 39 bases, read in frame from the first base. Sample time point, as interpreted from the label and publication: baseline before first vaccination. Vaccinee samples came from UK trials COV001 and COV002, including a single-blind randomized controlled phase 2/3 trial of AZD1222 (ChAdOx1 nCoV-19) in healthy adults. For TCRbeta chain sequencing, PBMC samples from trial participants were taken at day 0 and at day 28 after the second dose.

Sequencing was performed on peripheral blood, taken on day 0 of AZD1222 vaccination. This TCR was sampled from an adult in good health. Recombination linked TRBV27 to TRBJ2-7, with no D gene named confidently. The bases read TGTGCCAGCAGTTCCGTCATTGGGTACGAGCAGTACTTC. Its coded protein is CASSSVIGYEQYF.